This TCR beta chain was recovered during a study of T cell responses to AZD1222 COVID-19 vaccine. Turning to this clone: Its target is not known.

The repertoire was sequenced with immunoSEQ multiplex PCR; TCRdb's copy has only in-frame clones and lacks some. The sample contains some 180,000 clones, approximately 91% of which appear only once. Study-level findings and limits: Repertoire collection took place solely once the T cell response had peaked. There were mostly white British donors and more females than males, and clonal diversity was possibly underestimated. Of spike-specific TCRs, nearly half reportedly target regions left unmutated in variants.

Germline values: CDR1 WNHNN, CDR2 SYGVQD (reference sequence). CDR3 size: 15 residues. Trimming pared 3 bases from V and 0 bases from J, leaving 9 bases between. This chain links TRBV10-1 with TRBJ1-3; no definite D call. The sample here was peripheral blood, taken 28 days after the second AZD1222 dose. The TCR was taken from an adult who received the AZD1222 COVID-19 vaccine. CDR3 sequence (DNA): TGCGCCAGCAGTGATGGAGGAATCTCTGGAAACACCATATATTTT. This translates into CASSDGGISGNTIYF.